A selection of T cell receptor beta chains follows, all from one sample in a study of blood T cell repertoires in COVID-19. Only in-frame clones appear in the TCRdb table, and some are missing; sequencing was by immunoSEQ multiplex PCR. The profile shows roughly 180,000 clones, 82% of them singletons. The specimen was peripheral blood. Receptors originate from a woman older than 75 with active or convalescent COVID-19. CDR3s leave out the opening cysteine and the closing phenylalanine or tryptophan. A D gene is named only where the DNA matches it firmly.

v_call,d_call,j_call,cdr3_aa
TRBV19,.,TRBJ1-1,ASSIMAVTEAF
TRBV19,.,TRBJ2-2,ATKQGTGELF
TRBV6-5,TRBD1,TRBJ1-4,ASTTGQGLNEKLF
TRBV9,TRBD1,TRBJ1-2,ASSEGQGDDYGYT
TRBV4-2,TRBD2,TRBJ2-7,ASSQGLLAGRLLSSYEQY
TRBV18,.,TRBJ1-1,ASSNRDGGHTAEAF
TRBV4-1,.,TRBJ2-6,ASSQVIRTSGANVLT
TRBV27,.,TRBJ1-1,ASSSLTGDTEAF
TRBV7-7,TRBD1,TRBJ2-7,AAKGGVSYEQY
TRBV7-9,.,TRBJ2-7,ASSSMAGRIYEQY
TRBV28,.,TRBJ1-1,ASSLGDRLNTEAF
TRBV12-3/TRBV12-4,TRBD2,TRBJ2-7,ASRLLAGGEQY
TRBV30,TRBD2,TRBJ2-2,AWSAGLAGPGELF
TRBV19,TRBD1,TRBJ1-1,ASSIGKRQGLGAF
TRBV4-2,.,TRBJ2-1,ASSRKMIRAPGNEQF
TRBV7-8,.,TRBJ1-5,ASSSDRQSNQPQH
TRBV11-3,.,TRBJ2-3,ASSPQAGMQATQY
TRBV5-8,TRBD2,TRBJ2-1,ASSLTSGSSSYNEQF
TRBV5-8,TRBD1,TRBJ1-2,ASSHRGSAYGYT
TRBV10-3,.,TRBJ2-1,AISGQALNEQF
TRBV19,TRBD2,TRBJ2-5,ASSPRTSGSKETQY
TRBV24-1,TRBD1,TRBJ2-7,ATSDHGQGTYEQY
TRBV3-1/TRBV3-2,.,TRBJ1-2,ASSHGQLTYGYT
TRBV6-4,.,TRBJ2-1,ASSLTGSSYNEQF
TRBV6-4,TRBD2,TRBJ2-3,ASKFTSGSTDTQY
TRBV10-3,TRBD1,TRBJ1-1,AISVSDRAAEAF
TRBV19,TRBD2,TRBJ2-3,ASSIDLLAGGPDTQY
TRBV5-1,TRBD1,TRBJ2-3,ASSTGDRTDTQY
TRBV6-5,TRBD1,TRBJ1-2,ASSYPGQGNYGYT
TRBV4-1,TRBD2,TRBJ2-5,ASSQEWGGAGTQY
TRBV5-1,.,TRBJ2-3,ASSLGSAGVITDTQY
TRBV2,.,TRBJ1-2,ASSDGVNYGYT
TRBV2,TRBD2,TRBJ2-7,ASSGRLAGDTEQY
TRBV7-9,TRBD1,TRBJ1-2,ASSPSDRAPYGYT
TRBV3-1/TRBV3-2,.,TRBJ2-7,ASSQYTGTGDYEQY
TRBV28,.,TRBJ1-2,ASSPGGEAHGYT
TRBV5-1,TRBD2,TRBJ2-7,ASSLGTSGRVYEQY
TRBV18,TRBD1,TRBJ1-6,ASSERQGGSPLH
TRBV19,TRBD2,TRBJ2-1,ASTSLWGAGGSYNEQF